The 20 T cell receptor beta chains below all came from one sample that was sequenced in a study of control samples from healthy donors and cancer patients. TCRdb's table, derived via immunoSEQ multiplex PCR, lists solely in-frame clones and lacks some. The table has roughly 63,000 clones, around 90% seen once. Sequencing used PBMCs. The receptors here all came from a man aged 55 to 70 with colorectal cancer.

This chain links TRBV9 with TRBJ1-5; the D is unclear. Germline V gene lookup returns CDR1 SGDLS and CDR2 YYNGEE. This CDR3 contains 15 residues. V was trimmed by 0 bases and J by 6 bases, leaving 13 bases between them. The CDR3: CASSVGGRVGQPQHF. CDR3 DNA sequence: TGTGCCAGCAGCGTAGGAGGAAGGGTAGGTCAGCCCCAGCATTTT.

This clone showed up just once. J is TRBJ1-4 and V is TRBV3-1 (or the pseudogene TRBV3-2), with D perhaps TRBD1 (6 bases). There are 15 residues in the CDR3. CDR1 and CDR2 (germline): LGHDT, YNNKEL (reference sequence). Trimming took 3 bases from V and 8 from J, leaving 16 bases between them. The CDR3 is CASSHYSGAQEKLFF. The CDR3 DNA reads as TGTGCCAGCAGCCACTACTCGGGGGCTCAGGAAAAACTGTTTTTT.

The CDR3 is CASSPGAVYEQYF. The DNA of the CDR3 is TGTGCCAGCAGCCCAGGGGCCGTATACGAGCAGTACTTC. The chain employs TRBV7-2 and TRBJ2-7; D is perhaps TRBD1 (6 bases). The CDR3 extends over 13 amino acids. Looked up from germline, CDR1 is SGHTA and CDR2 is FQGNSA. Trimming left V 5 bases short and J 4 bases short, with 12 bases between.

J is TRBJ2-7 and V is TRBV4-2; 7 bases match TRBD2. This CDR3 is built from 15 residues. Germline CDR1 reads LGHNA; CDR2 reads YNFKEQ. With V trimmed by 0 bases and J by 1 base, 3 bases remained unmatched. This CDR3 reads CASSQESGGSYEQYF. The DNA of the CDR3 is TGTGCCAGCAGCCAAGAGTCGGGGGGTTCCTACGAGCAGTACTTC.

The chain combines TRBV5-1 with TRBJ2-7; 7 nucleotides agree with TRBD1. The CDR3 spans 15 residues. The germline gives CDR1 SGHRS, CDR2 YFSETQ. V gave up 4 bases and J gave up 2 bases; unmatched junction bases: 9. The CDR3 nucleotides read TGCGCCAGCAGCGTAACAGGGGCGACGACCTACGAGCAGTACTTC. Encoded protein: CASSVTGATTYEQYF.

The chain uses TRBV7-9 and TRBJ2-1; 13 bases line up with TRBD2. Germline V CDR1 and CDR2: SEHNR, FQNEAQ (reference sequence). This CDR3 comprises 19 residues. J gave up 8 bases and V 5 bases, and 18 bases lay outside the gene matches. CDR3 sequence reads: CASSPRTSGGRHLRDEQFF. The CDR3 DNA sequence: TGTGCCAGCAGCCCCCGGACTAGCGGGGGACGACATCTAAGGGATGAGCAGTTCTTC.

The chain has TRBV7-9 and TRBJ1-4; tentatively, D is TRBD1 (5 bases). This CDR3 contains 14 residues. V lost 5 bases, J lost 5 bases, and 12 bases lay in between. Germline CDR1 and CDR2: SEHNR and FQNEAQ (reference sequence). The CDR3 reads CASSREAGNEKLFF. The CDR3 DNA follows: TGTGCCAGCAGCCGAGAGGCAGGGAATGAAAAACTGTTTTTT.

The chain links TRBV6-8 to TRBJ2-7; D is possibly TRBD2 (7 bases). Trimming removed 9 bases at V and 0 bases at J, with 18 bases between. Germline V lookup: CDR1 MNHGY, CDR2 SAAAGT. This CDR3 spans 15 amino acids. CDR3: CARLRGGAISYEQYF. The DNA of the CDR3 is TGTGCCAGACTCCGAGGGGGGGCAATCTCCTACGAGCAGTACTTC.

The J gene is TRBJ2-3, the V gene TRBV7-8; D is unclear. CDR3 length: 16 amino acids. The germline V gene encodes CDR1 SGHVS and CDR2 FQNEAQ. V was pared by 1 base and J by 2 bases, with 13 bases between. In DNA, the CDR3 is TGTGCCAGCAGCTTAGTTTCTGGGATGAACACAGATACGCAGTATTTT. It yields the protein CASSLVSGMNTDTQYF. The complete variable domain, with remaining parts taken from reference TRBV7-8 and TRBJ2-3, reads GAGVSQSPRYKVAKRGQDVALRCDPISGHVSLFWYQQALGQGPEFLTYFQNEAQLDKSGLPSDRFFAERPEGSVSTLKIQRTQQEDSAVYLCASSLVSGMNTDTQYFGPGTRLTVL.

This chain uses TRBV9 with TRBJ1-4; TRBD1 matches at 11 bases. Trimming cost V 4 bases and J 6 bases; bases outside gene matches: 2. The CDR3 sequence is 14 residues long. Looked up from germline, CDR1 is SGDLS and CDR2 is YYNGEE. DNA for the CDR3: TGTGCCAGCAGCCCGGGACAGGGGGATGAAAAACTGTTTTTT. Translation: CASSPGQGDEKLFF.

As DNA, the CDR3 is TGTGCCAGCAGCCGGACAGGGAAAGAGACCCAGTACTTC. This translates into CASSRTGKETQYF. V is TRBV6-5 and J is TRBJ2-5, with TRBD1 identical over 8 bases. The CDR3 runs to 13 residues. In germline, CDR1 is MNHEY, CDR2 SVGAGI. V shed 6 bases and J 3 bases; nucleotides not matched to a gene: 3.

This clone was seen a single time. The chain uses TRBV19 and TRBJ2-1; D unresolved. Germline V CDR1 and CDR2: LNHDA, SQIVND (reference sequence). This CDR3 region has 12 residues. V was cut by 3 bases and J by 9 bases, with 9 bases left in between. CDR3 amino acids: CASSIGEVEQFF. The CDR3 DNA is TGTGCCAGTAGTATTGGTGAGGTTGAGCAGTTCTTC.

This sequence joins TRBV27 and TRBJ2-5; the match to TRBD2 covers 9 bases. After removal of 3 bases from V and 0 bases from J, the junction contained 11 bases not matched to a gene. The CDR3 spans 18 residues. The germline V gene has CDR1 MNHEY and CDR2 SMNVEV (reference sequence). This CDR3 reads CASSFWGPSGANQETQYF. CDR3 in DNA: TGTGCCAGCAGTTTTTGGGGGCCTAGCGGGGCGAACCAAGAGACCCAGTACTTC.

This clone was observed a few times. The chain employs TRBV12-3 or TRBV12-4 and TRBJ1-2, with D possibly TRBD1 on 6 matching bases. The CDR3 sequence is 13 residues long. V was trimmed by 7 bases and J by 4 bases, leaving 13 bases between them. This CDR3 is CASNIQGFYGYTF. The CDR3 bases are TGTGCCAGCAACATACAGGGCTTCTATGGCTACACCTTC.

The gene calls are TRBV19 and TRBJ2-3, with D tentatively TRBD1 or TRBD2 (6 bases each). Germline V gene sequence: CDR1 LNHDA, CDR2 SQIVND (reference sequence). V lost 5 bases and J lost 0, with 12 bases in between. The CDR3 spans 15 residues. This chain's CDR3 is CASSAGGYSTDTQYF. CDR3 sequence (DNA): TGTGCCAGTAGTGCCGGGGGCTACAGCACAGATACGCAGTATTTT.

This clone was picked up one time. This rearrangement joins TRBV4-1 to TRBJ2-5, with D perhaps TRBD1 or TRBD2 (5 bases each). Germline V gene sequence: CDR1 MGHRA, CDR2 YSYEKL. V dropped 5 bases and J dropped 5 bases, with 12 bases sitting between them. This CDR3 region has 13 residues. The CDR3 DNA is TGCGCCAGCAGCGGGGACCCCCGGGAGACCCAGTACTTC. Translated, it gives CASSGDPRETQYF.

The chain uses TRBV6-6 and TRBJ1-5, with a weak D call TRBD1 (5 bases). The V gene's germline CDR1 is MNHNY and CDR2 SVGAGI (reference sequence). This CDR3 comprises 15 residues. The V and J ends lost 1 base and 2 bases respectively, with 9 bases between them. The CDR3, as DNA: TGTGCCAGCAGTTACTGGGGGGAGGGCAATCAGCCCCAGCATTTT. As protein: CASSYWGEGNQPQHF.

The CDR3: CASSTTENYGYTF. The CDR3 coding sequence is TGTGCCAGTAGTACCACCGAGAACTATGGCTACACCTTC. The V call is TRBV19, the J call TRBJ1-2; unclear D gene. V lost 4 bases and J 2 bases, leaving 8 bases between the germline ends. Germline V gene lookup returns CDR1 LNHDA and CDR2 SQIVND (reference sequence). The CDR3 sequence is 13 residues long. The full variable domain, with the rest looked up from reference TRBV19 and TRBJ1-2, is DGGITQSPKYLFRKEGQNVTLSCEQNLNHDAMYWYRQDPGQGLRLIYYSQIVNDFQKGDIAEGYSVSREKKESFPLTVTSAQKNPTAFYLCASSTTENYGYTFGSGTRLTVV.

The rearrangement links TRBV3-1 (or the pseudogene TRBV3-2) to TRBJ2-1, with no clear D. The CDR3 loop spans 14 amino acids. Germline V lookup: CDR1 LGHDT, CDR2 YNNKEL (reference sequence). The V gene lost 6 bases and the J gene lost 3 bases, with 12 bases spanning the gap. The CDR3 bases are TGTGCCAGCAGACCAGGCGGCAGCTACAATGAGCAGTTCTTC. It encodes CASRPGGSYNEQFF.

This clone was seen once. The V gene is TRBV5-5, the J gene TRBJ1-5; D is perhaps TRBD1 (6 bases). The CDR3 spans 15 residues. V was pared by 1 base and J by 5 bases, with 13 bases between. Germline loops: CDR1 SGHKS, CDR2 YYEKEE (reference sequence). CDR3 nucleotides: TGTGCCAGCAGCTTGCTGATACAGGGTGATCAGCCCCAGCATTTT. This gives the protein CASSLLIQGDQPQHF.